Given below is one T cell receptor beta chain in context. These data are taken from a study of shared T cell receptors in the human thymus. The CDR3 spans 16 residues. The V and J ends lost 5 bases and 1 base respectively, with 17 bases between them. Germline loops: CDR1 SEHNR, CDR2 FQNEAQ (reference sequence). The repertoire was sequenced with immunoSEQ multiplex PCR; TCRdb's copy has only in-frame clones and lacks some. The repertoire consists of 540,000 or so clones, with 75% to 80% occurring once and the leading ten covering approximately 0.013%. These sequences were also reported in another study, on human thymus T cells.

J is TRBJ1-2 and V is TRBV7-9, with D possibly matching TRBD1 (6 bases). The sample comprised thymocytes. This TCR derives from a boy in the first two years of life with a congenital heart defect. The CDR3 protein is CASSQGYKQGNYGYTF. As DNA, the CDR3 is TGTGCCAGCAGCCAGGGCTACAAACAGGGTAACTATGGCTACACCTTC.